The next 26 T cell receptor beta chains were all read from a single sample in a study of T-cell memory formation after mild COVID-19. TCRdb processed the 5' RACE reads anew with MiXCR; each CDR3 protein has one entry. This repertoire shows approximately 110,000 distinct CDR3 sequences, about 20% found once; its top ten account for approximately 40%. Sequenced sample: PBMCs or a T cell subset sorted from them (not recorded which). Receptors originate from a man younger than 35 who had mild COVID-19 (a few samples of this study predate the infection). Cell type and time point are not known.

This CDR3 reads CASSEGVTNIQYF. As DNA, the CDR3 is TGTGCCAGCAGTGAAGGGGTGACGAACATTCAGTACTTC. The V gene is TRBV2, the J gene TRBJ2-4; D ambiguous. Germline V gene data show CDR1 as SNHLY and CDR2 as FYNNEI. Trimming removed 1 base from V and 7 bases from J, with 8 bases in between. CDR3 size: 13 residues.

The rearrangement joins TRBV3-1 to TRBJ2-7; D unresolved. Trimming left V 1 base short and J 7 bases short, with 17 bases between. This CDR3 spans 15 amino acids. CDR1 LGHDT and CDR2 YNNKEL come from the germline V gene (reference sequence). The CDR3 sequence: CASSQVSDLRWEQYF. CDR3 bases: TGTGCCAGCAGCCAAGTATCTGACTTAAGATGGGAGCAGTACTTC.

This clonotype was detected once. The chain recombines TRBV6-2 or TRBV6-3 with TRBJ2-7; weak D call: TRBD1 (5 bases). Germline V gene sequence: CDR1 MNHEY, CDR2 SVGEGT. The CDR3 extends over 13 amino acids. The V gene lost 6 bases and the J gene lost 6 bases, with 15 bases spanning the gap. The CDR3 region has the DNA TGTGCCAGCAGCCAAATTGGGGCGCGCGAGCAGTACGTC. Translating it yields CASSQIGAREQYV.

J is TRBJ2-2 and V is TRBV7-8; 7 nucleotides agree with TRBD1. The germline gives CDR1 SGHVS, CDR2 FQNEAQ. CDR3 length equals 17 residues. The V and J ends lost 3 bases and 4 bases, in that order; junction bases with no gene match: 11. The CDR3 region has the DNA TGTGCCAGCAGCTTGCTGGGACAGATACCCGTCACCGGGGAGCTGTTTTTT. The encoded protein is CASSLLGQIPVTGELFF.

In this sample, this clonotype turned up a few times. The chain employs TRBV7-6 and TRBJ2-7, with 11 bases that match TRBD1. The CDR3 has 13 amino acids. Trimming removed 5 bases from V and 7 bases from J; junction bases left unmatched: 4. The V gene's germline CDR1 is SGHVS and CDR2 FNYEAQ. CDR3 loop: CASSTDRGREQYF. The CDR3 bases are TGTGCCAGCAGCACGGACAGGGGGCGGGAGCAGTACTTC. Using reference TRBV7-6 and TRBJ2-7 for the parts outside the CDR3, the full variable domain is GAGVSQSPRYKVTKRGQDVALRCDPISGHVSLYWYRQALGQGPEFLTYFNYEAQQDKSGLPNDRFSAERPEGSISTLTIQRTEQRDSAMYRCASSTDRGREQYFGPGTRLTVT.

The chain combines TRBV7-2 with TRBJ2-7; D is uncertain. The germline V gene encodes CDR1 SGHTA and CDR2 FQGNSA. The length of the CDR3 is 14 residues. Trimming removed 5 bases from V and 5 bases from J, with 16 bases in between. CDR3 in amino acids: CASSRSDGYDEQYF. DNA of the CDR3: TGTGCCAGCAGCAGATCGGACGGCTACGACGAGCAGTACTTC.

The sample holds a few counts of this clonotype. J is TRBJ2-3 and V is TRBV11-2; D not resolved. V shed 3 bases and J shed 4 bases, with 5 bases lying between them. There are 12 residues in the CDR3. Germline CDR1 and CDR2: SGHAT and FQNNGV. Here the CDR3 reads CASSLNADTQYF. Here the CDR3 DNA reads TGTGCCAGCAGCTTGAACGCAGATACGCAGTATTTT.

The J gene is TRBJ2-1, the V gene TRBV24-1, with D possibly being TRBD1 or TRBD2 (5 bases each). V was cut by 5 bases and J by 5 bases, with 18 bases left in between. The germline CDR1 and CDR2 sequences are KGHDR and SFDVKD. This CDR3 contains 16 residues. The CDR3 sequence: CATSVWDATAHNEQFF. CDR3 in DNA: TGTGCCACCAGTGTCTGGGACGCAACCGCGCACAATGAGCAGTTCTTC.

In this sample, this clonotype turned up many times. CDR3 protein: CASSVTLRGQPQHF. In nucleotides, the CDR3 is TGTGCCAGCAGCGTCACTCTCCGGGGGCAGCCCCAGCATTTT. The gene calls are TRBV6-2 or TRBV6-3 and TRBJ1-5; a possible D gene is TRBD1 (5 bases). The CDR3 is 14 residues long. The V gene's germline CDR1 is MNHEY and CDR2 SVGEGT. V dropped 6 bases and J dropped 7 bases, with 16 bases sitting between them.

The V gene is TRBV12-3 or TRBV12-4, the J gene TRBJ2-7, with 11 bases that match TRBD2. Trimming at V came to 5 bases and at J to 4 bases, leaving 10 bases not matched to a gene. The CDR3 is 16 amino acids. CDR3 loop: CASSQPTSGGWYEQYF. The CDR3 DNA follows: TGTGCCAGCAGTCAACCTACTAGCGGGGGTTGGTACGAGCAGTACTTC.

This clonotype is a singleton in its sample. CDR3 sequence: CASSASLQGRNTEAFF. CDR3 nucleotide sequence: TGTGCCAGCAGCGCATCATTACAGGGGAGGAACACTGAAGCTTTCTTT. The V call is TRBV7-6, the J call TRBJ1-1; TRBD1 matches 7 bases. The V segment lost 5 bases and the J segment 1 base; nucleotides outside the gene matches: 10. The CDR3 covers 16 residues. Germline lookup yields CDR1 SGHVS and CDR2 FNYEAQ.

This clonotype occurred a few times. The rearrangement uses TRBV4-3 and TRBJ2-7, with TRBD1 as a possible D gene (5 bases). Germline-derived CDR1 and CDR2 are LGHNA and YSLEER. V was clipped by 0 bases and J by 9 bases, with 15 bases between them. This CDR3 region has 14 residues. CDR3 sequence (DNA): TGCGCCAGCAGCCAAGAGAGTTTTGGGGCAGTGCAGTACTTC. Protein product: CASSQESFGAVQYF.

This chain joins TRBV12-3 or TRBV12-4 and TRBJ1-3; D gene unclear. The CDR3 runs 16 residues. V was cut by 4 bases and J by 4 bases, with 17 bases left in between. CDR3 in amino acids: CASSSPSRERGNTIYF. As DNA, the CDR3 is TGTGCCAGCAGTTCCCCCAGCCGGGAGAGGGGAAACACCATATATTTT.

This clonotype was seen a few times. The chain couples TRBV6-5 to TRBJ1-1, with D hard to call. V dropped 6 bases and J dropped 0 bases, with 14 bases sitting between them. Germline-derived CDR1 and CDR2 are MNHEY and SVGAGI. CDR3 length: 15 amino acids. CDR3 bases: TGTGCCAGCAGCCGCCTAACACAAATGAACACTGAAGCTTTCTTT. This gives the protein CASSRLTQMNTEAFF.

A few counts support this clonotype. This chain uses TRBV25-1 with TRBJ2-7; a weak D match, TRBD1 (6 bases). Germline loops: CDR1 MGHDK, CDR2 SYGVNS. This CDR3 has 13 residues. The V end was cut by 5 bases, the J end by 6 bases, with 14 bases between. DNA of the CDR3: TGTGCCAGCAGTATTGGCAGGGGCGTCGAGCAGTACTTC. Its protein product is CASSIGRGVEQYF.

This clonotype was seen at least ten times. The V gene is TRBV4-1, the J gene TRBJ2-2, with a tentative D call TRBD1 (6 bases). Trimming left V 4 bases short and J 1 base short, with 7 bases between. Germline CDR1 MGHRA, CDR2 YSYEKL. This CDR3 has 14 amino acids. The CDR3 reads CASSLGQNTGELFF. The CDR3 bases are TGCGCCAGCAGCCTGGGACAGAACACCGGGGAGCTGTTTTTT.

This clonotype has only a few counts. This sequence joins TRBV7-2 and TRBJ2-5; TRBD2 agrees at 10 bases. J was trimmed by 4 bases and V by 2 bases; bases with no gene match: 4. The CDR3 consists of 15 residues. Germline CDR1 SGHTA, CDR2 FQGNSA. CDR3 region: CASSLLAGVLETQYF. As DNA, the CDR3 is TGTGCCAGCAGCTTACTAGCGGGGGTGTTAGAGACCCAGTACTTC.

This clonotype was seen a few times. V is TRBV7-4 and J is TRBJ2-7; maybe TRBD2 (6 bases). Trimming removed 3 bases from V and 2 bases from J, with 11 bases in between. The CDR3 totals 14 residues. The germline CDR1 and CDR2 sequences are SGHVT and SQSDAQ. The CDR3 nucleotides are TGTGCCAGCAGCTTGAGGGAGGAGACCTACGAGCAGTACGTC. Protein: CASSLREETYEQYV.

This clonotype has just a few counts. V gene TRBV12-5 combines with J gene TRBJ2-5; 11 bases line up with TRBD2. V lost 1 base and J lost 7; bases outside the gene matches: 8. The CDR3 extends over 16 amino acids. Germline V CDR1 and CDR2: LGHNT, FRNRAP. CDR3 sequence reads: CASGLEKLAGDATQYF. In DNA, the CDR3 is TGTGCTAGTGGTTTGGAGAAACTAGCGGGGGATGCGACCCAGTACTTC.

CDR3 nucleotides: TGTGCCAGCAGTTTACAGGCTGGTTACGTC. Protein product: CASSLQAGYV. The rearrangement uses TRBV27 and TRBJ2-7, with D unresolved. Trimming cost V 2 bases and J 13 bases, with 9 bases left between them. The CDR3 is made up of 10 amino acids. The V gene's germline CDR1 is MNHEY and CDR2 SMNVEV (reference sequence).

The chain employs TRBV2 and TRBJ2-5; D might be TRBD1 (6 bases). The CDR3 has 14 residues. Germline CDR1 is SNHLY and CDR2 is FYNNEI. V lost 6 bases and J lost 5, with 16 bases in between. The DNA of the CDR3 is TGTGCCAGCAGGCAATGGGGGCATGGTGAGACCCAGTACTTC. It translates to CASRQWGHGETQYF.

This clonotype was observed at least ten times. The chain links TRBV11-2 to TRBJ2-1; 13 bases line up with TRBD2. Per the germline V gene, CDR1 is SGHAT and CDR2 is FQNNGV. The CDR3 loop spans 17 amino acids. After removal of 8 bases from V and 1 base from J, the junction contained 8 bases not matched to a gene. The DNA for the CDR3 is TGTGCCAGCGACGATCGGACTAGCGGGGGTTCCTACAATGAGCAGTTCTTC. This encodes CASDDRTSGGSYNEQFF.

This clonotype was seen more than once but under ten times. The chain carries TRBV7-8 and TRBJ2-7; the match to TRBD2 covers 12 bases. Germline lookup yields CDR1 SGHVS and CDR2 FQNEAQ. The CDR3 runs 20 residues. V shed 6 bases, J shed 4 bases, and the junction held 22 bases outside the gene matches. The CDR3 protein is CASSLKSLLAGGPGSYEQYF. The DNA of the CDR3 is TGTGCCAGCAGTCTTAAATCGTTACTAGCGGGGGGCCCTGGGTCTTACGAGCAGTACTTC.

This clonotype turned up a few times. CDR3 in DNA: TGTGCCAGCAGAGGACAGGGCCTCGGGGAGCTGTTTTTT. Translated, it gives CASRGQGLGELFF. The chain employs TRBV6-6 and TRBJ2-2, with 8 bases that match TRBD1. The CDR3 consists of 13 residues. V lost 6 bases and J lost 7; bases outside the gene matches: 4. Germline CDR1 is MNHNY and CDR2 is SVGAGI (reference sequence).

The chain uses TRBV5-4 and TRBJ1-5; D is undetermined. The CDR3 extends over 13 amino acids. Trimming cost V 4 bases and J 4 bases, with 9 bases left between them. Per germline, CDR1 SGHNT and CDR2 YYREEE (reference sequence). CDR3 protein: CASSPDPNQPQHF. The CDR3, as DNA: TGTGCCAGCAGCCCAGATCCAAATCAGCCCCAGCATTTT.

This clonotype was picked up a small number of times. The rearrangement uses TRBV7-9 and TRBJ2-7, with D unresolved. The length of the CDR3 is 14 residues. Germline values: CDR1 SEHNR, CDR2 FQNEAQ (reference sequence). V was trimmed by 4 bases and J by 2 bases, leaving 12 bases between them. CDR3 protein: CASSSQQMPYEQYV. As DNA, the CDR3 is TGTGCCAGCAGCTCCCAACAGATGCCCTACGAGCAGTACGTC.